The 26 T cell receptor beta chains reported below all come from one sample, sequenced in a study of T cell responses to AZD1222 COVID-19 vaccine. The method was immunoSEQ multiplex PCR; TCRdb's version includes in-frame clones alone and lacks a portion of them. The sample includes roughly 97,000 clones, 70% to 90% seen only once; the top ten take approximately 18%. Material: peripheral blood, obtained on day 0 of AZD1222 vaccination. Receptors were obtained from an adult in good health.

This clone has ten or more counts. This rearrangement joins TRBV29-1 to TRBJ2-7; TRBD1 agrees at 7 bases. Germline-derived CDR1 and CDR2 are SQVTM and ANQGSEA. V gave up 4 bases and J gave up 1 base; unmatched junction bases: 4. CDR3 length: 13 residues. CDR3 amino acids: CSVVTQGSYEQYF. CDR3 sequence (DNA): TGCAGCGTTGTTACACAGGGGTCCTACGAGCAGTACTTC.

V and J are TRBV7-6 and TRBJ1-3; tentatively, D is TRBD1 (5 bases). Between the trimmed V and J ends, which lost 3 bases and 0 bases, there was a span of 15 bases. Germline V lookup: CDR1 SGHVS, CDR2 FNYEAQ. The CDR3 is 17 amino acids. CDR3 region: CASSLRGPVDSGNTIYF. CDR3 in DNA: TGTGCCAGCAGCTTGCGGGGCCCAGTGGACTCTGGAAACACCATATATTTT.

The V gene is TRBV6-5, the J gene TRBJ1-1, with D tentatively TRBD1 (6 bases). This CDR3 has 15 amino acids. V lost 2 bases, J lost 1 base, and 11 bases lay in between. Germline CDR1 MNHEY, CDR2 SVGAGI. CDR3 residues: CASSYQWGANTEAFF. The DNA for the CDR3 is TGTGCCAGCAGTTACCAATGGGGGGCGAACACTGAAGCTTTCTTT.

In the case of this clone: One end of the junction is discordant with germline, which a read error may explain. This chain joins TRBV7-3 and TRBJ2-6, with D possibly matching TRBD1 (6 bases). Germline CDR1 and CDR2: SGHTA and FQGTGA. The CDR3 sequence is 16 residues long. The DNA for the CDR3 is TGTGCCAGCAGCCTAACACAGGGTACTGGGGCCAACGTCCTGACTTTC. Translated: CASSLTQGTGANVLTF. Based on the CDR3 plus reference TRBV7-3 and TRBJ2-6, the full variable domain is GAGVSQTPSNKVTEKGKYVELRCDPISGHTALYWYRQSLGQGPEFLIYFQGTGAADDSGLPNDRFFAVRPEGSVSTLKIQRTERGDSAVYLCASSLTQGTGANVLTFGAGSRLTVL.

J is TRBJ2-3 and V is TRBV3-1 (or the pseudogene TRBV3-2); no reliable D call. The germline V and J ends were trimmed by 1 base and 0 bases, with 11 bases remaining between them. The CDR3 has 16 residues. The germline CDR1 and CDR2 sequences are LGHDT and YNNKEL (reference sequence). The CDR3 loop reads CASSQAKGNSTDTQYF. The DNA for the CDR3 is TGTGCCAGCAGCCAAGCTAAGGGAAACAGCACAGATACGCAGTATTTT.

The V and J genes are TRBV4-2 and TRBJ2-3; D possibly corresponds to TRBD1 (5 bases). V was trimmed by 1 base and J by 5 bases, leaving 16 bases between them. From germline, CDR1 is LGHNA and CDR2 YNFKEQ. This CDR3 comprises 16 residues. CDR3 DNA: TGTGCCAGCAGCCAAGCCAGGGTTGACACGGGAGATACGCAGTATTTT. As protein: CASSQARVDTGDTQYF.

The V call is TRBV6-2 or TRBV6-3, the J call TRBJ2-7; no reliable D call. Between the trimmed V and J ends, which lost 2 bases and 0 bases, there was a span of 11 bases. CDR1 MNHEY and CDR2 SVGEGT come from the germline V gene. There are 15 residues in the CDR3. The DNA of the CDR3 is TGTGCCAGCAGTTACAACTTCATGAGCTCCTACGAGCAGTACTTC. Protein product: CASSYNFMSSYEQYF.

This chain links TRBV2 with TRBJ1-2; D is uncertain. Trimming stripped 2 bases from V and 5 bases from J, with 12 bases between. CDR3 size: 14 residues. CDR1 is SNHLY, CDR2 FYNNEI, per germline. The CDR3 loop reads CASSEQVFNYGYTF. In DNA, the CDR3 is TGTGCCAGCAGTGAACAGGTCTTCAATTATGGCTACACCTTC.

This chain connects TRBV4-1 to TRBJ2-3; D call uncertain. This CDR3 has 13 residues. V dropped 5 bases and J dropped 6 bases, with 12 bases sitting between them. Germline V gene lookup returns CDR1 MGHRA and CDR2 YSYEKL. In DNA form, the CDR3 reads TGCGCCAGCAGCACCGGCCCTGGGGATACGCAGTATTTT. As protein: CASSTGPGDTQYF.

The chain has TRBV12-5 and TRBJ1-1, with D possibly TRBD1 on 5 matching bases. The V gene's germline CDR1 is LGHNT and CDR2 FRNRAP. This CDR3 contains 15 residues. Trimming took 3 bases from V and 3 from J, leaving 14 bases between them. The chain's CDR3 is CASGFGQGDYTEAFF. The DNA of the CDR3 is TGTGCTAGTGGTTTTGGTCAGGGAGATTACACTGAAGCTTTCTTT.

The chain employs TRBV6-5 and TRBJ1-4; D perhaps matches TRBD1 (6 bases). V lost 5 bases to trimming and J lost 6 bases, with 16 bases between them. CDR3 size: 15 residues. Germline CDR1 MNHEY, CDR2 SVGAGI. CDR3 amino acids: CASSPGGPPDEKLFF. The CDR3 DNA follows: TGTGCCAGCAGTCCGGGGGGGCCACCGGATGAAAAACTGTTTTTT.

The chain combines TRBV13 with TRBJ1-2; 8 nucleotides line up with TRBD1. V lost 5 bases to trimming and J lost 8 bases; unmatched junction nucleotides: 7. The CDR3 spans 13 residues. Per germline, CDR1 PRHDT and CDR2 FYEKMQ (reference sequence). CDR3 region: CASSPDRVGGYTF. The CDR3 DNA follows: TGTGCCAGCAGCCCGGACAGGGTGGGCGGCTACACCTTC. The whole variable domain, filled in from reference TRBV13 and TRBJ1-2, reads AAGVIQSPRHLIKEKRETATLKCYPIPRHDTVYWYQQGPGQDPQFLISFYEKMQSDKGSIPDRFSAQQFSDYHSELNMSSLELGDSALYFCASSPDRVGGYTFGSGTRLTVV.

The chain employs TRBV10-1 and TRBJ1-4; D remains unclear. CDR1 is WNHNN, CDR2 SYGVQD, per germline (reference sequence). CDR3 size: 13 residues. The V end lost 8 bases, the J end lost 2 bases, and 9 bases lay between the germline ends. The DNA for the CDR3 is TGCGCCAGCGGTCGGGCCACTAATGAAAAACTGTTTTTT. As protein: CASGRATNEKLFF.

This clone was counted once. The gene calls are TRBV7-8 and TRBJ1-2; the D is unclear. This CDR3 is 14 amino acids long. Per the germline V gene, CDR1 is SGHVS and CDR2 is FQNEAQ. V shed 1 base and J shed 1 base, with 7 bases lying between them. As DNA, the CDR3 is TGTGCCAGCAGCTTAGAAAGATTTAACTATGGCTACACCTTC. The encoded protein is CASSLERFNYGYTF.

The J gene is TRBJ2-3, the V gene TRBV30, with 9 bases matching TRBD2. The V gene's germline CDR1 is GTSNPN and CDR2 SVGIG (reference sequence). CDR3 length equals 16 residues. J gave up 1 base and V 0 bases, and 5 bases lay outside the gene matches. CDR3 coding DNA: TGTGCCTGGAGTGTTCGACTAGCGGCTGGCACAGATACGCAGTATTTT. Amino acids: CAWSVRLAAGTDTQYF.

This clone has only a few counts. V gene TRBV25-1 combines with J gene TRBJ2-7, with 9 bases fitting TRBD1. In germline, CDR1 is MGHDK, CDR2 SYGVNS. This CDR3 spans 14 amino acids. The ends lost 4 bases at V and 2 bases at J; junction bases unmatched: 3. Written as DNA, the CDR3 is TGTGCCAGCAGTGCACAGGGGGCAACCTACGAGCAGTACTTC. Its translation is CASSAQGATYEQYF.

The chain recombines TRBV9 with TRBJ2-2; 7 bases match TRBD2. V lost 3 bases, J lost 3 bases, and 14 bases stayed unmatched. This CDR3 is built from 18 residues. Germline V gene sequence: CDR1 SGDLS, CDR2 YYNGEE. The CDR3, as DNA: TGTGCCAGCAGCGCCCCCCGGTGGGGGGGTCATTACACCGGGGAGCTGTTTTTT. Protein product: CASSAPRWGGHYTGELFF.

This chain links TRBV19 with TRBJ1-3; D uncertain. This CDR3 region has 15 residues. The ends were cut back, 5 bases at V and 4 bases at J, with 15 bases in the middle. CDR1 is LNHDA and CDR2 is SQIVND in the germline V gene (reference sequence). The CDR3 region is CASSESNGVGNTIYF. The CDR3 DNA is TGTGCCAGTAGTGAGAGCAACGGGGTCGGAAACACCATATATTTT.

The V gene is TRBV11-1, the J gene TRBJ1-1; D gene unclear. Germline CDR1 and CDR2: SGHAT and FQDESV (reference sequence). This CDR3 has 15 amino acids. Trimming left V 6 bases short and J 1 base short, with 15 bases between. CDR3: CASSLAPRENTEAFF. CDR3 DNA: TGTGCCAGCAGTTTGGCCCCTAGAGAGAACACTGAAGCTTTCTTT.

The rearrangement links TRBV5-1 to TRBJ1-1; weak D call: TRBD1 (6 bases). CDR3 length: 12 amino acids. Germline loops: CDR1 SGHRS, CDR2 YFSETQ. The V end lost 5 bases, the J end lost 1 base, and 6 bases lay between the germline ends. CDR3 region: CASRTGNTEAFF. CDR3 in DNA: TGCGCCAGCAGGACAGGGAACACTGAAGCTTTCTTT.

CDR3: CASSERNYNSPLHF. CDR3 nucleotide sequence: TGTGCCAGCAGTGAACGGAACTATAATTCACCCCTCCACTTT. This chain uses TRBV6-1 with TRBJ1-6; D unclear. Germline-derived CDR1 and CDR2 are MNHNS and SASEGT. V dropped 2 bases and J dropped 3 bases, with 5 bases sitting between them. CDR3 size: 14 residues.

For this clone: This sample includes further DNA sequences coding for the same CDR3. The chain couples TRBV7-3 to TRBJ2-2, with D possibly being TRBD1 or TRBD2 (5 bases each). Trimming took 6 bases from V and 0 from J, leaving 8 bases between them. Germline loops: CDR1 SGHTA, CDR2 FQGTGA. The CDR3 is made up of 14 amino acids. The CDR3 protein is CASSRGANTGELFF. In DNA form, the CDR3 reads TGTGCCAGCAGTAGGGGAGCGAACACCGGGGAGCTGTTTTTT.

V and J are TRBV6-5 and TRBJ2-7, with D perhaps matching TRBD1 or TRBD2 (6 bases each). CDR1 is MNHEY, CDR2 SVGAGI, per germline. The CDR3 spans 15 residues. V dropped 0 bases and J dropped 3 bases, with 12 bases sitting between them. In DNA, the CDR3 is TGTGCCAGCAGTTACTCATCCGGGGGCAACTACGAGCAGTACTTC. It encodes CASSYSSGGNYEQYF.

The chain links TRBV29-1 to TRBJ1-2; D is unclear. In germline, CDR1 is SQVTM, CDR2 ANQGSEA. The CDR3 has 13 residues. V lost 1 base and J 8 bases, leaving 14 bases between the germline ends. The CDR3 bases are TGCAGCGTTGAAGTCAGTGGGTATGGCGGCTACACCTTC. Encoded protein: CSVEVSGYGGYTF.

This clone was recorded only once. This chain uses TRBV7-2 with TRBJ2-3, with 7 bases identical to TRBD2. V lost 5 bases, J lost 5 bases, and 13 bases stayed unmatched. CDR3 length: 16 residues. Germline lookup yields CDR1 SGHTA and CDR2 FQGNSA. The chain's CDR3 is CASSAGAGWRGDTQYF. The CDR3 nucleotides read TGTGCCAGCAGCGCGGGAGCGGGGTGGAGGGGAGATACGCAGTATTTT.

The CDR3: CASSFGGRRPRETQYF. The CDR3 nucleotides read TGTGCCAGCAGCTTCGGCGGTCGGCGCCCCAGAGAGACCCAGTACTTC. The J gene is TRBJ2-5, the V gene TRBV5-6; D ambiguous. The germline V gene has CDR1 SGHDT and CDR2 YYEEEE. The V and J ends lost 2 bases and 4 bases respectively, with 18 bases between them. The CDR3 sequence is 16 residues long.